The 13 T cell receptor beta chains listed next were all sequenced from one sample in a study of blood T cell repertoires in COVID-19. Here immunoSEQ multiplex PCR was the method, and the copy in TCRdb shows in-frame clones only, minus some. The repertoire includes 400,000 to 500,000 clones, around nine tenths of them detected once, and approximately 1.3% sits in the top ten. Sequenced: PBMCs or T cells enriched from blood (not recorded which). The receptor source for this set is a woman aged 18-30 years who had been exposed to COVID-19.

The V gene is TRBV19, the J gene TRBJ2-2; the match to TRBD2 covers 14 bases. The CDR3 is 17 residues long. CDR1 is LNHDA and CDR2 is SQIVND in the germline V gene (reference sequence). The V gene end was trimmed by 10 bases and the J gene end by 0 bases; junction bases not matched to a gene: 7. The CDR3 bases are TGTGCCACCGGCGGACTAGCGGGGGGCCCGAACACCGGGGAGCTGTTTTTT. Translating gives CATGGLAGGPNTGELFF.

The CDR3, as DNA: TGTGCCAGCAGTACTTGGACACAGAACACTGAAGCTTTCTTT. This translates into CASSTWTQNTEAFF. The chain links TRBV6-5 to TRBJ1-1; D may be TRBD1 (5 bases). The CDR3 is 14 residues long. V was shortened by 5 bases and J by 1 base, with 11 bases between the two germline ends. Germline CDR1 MNHEY, CDR2 SVGAGI.

The table lists this clone with a count of one. The chain links TRBV6-5 to TRBJ2-7; 8 nucleotides agree with TRBD1. Germline V CDR1 and CDR2: MNHEY, SVGAGI. The J segment lost 1 base and the V segment lost 4 bases, leaving 9 bases of the junction unmatched. This CDR3 spans 16 amino acids. CDR3 DNA: TGTGCCAGCAGTTCTAAAACAGGGGGAACATCCTACGAGCAGTACTTC. This codes for CASSSKTGGTSYEQYF.

The V call is TRBV27, the J call TRBJ1-3; the D is unclear. Germline CDR1 reads MNHEY; CDR2 reads SMNVEV (reference sequence). The CDR3 runs 13 residues. Trimming pared 4 bases from V and 0 bases from J, leaving 4 bases between. For the CDR3, the DNA is TGTGCCAGCAGTTCCCTCTCTGGAAACACCATATATTTT. This sequence encodes CASSSLSGNTIYF.

This chain connects TRBV5-6 to TRBJ2-3; D gene unclear. Between the trimmed V and J ends, which lost 4 bases and 0 bases, there was a span of 15 bases. Germline values: CDR1 SGHDT, CDR2 YYEEEE. The CDR3 has 16 residues. In nucleotides, the CDR3 is TGTGCCAGCAGCGTTTATCGTACTTTTAGCACAGATACGCAGTATTTT. This codes for CASSVYRTFSTDTQYF.

The chain joins TRBV3-1 (or the pseudogene TRBV3-2) to TRBJ2-2; possibly TRBD2 for D (7 bases). The CDR3 runs 15 residues. Germline CDR1 is LGHDT and CDR2 is YNNKEL (reference sequence). V was pared by 4 bases and J by 3 bases, with 12 bases between. CDR3 sequence: CASSLRGAYTGELFF. The CDR3, as DNA: TGTGCCAGCAGCCTTCGGGGGGCCTACACCGGGGAGCTGTTTTTT.

This rearrangement joins TRBV9 to TRBJ1-5; 7 bases are shared with TRBD1. The CDR3 loop spans 14 amino acids. Germline V gene sequence: CDR1 SGDLS, CDR2 YYNGEE. J lost 7 bases, V lost 3 bases, and 7 bases had no gene match. The CDR3 region has the DNA TGTGCCAGCAGCGCGACAGGGTCGGGGCAGCCCCAGCATTTT. Translation: CASSATGSGQPQHF.

The CDR3 is CASSPRGTTDTEAFF. For the CDR3, the DNA is TGTGCCAGCAGTCCGCGGGGGACAACGGACACTGAAGCTTTCTTT. The chain employs TRBV27 and TRBJ1-1; possibly TRBD1 for D (6 bases). The CDR3 totals 15 residues. The germline gives CDR1 MNHEY, CDR2 SMNVEV (reference sequence). Trimming pared 5 bases from V and 3 bases from J, leaving 16 bases between.

The CDR3 DNA reads as TGTGCCAGCCTAGGACAGGGTTCACCCCTCCACTTT. This translates into CASLGQGSPLHF. V and J are TRBV6-5 and TRBJ1-6; 8 positions agree with TRBD1. Germline-derived CDR1 and CDR2 are MNHEY and SVGAGI. V lost 8 bases to trimming and J lost 9 bases; unmatched junction nucleotides: 3. This CDR3 region has 12 residues.

The V gene is TRBV7-6, the J gene TRBJ1-1; no definite D call. The length of the CDR3 is 14 residues. Germline V CDR1 and CDR2: SGHVS, FNYEAQ. Trimming took off 1 base at V and 5 bases at J, with 11 bases between the two ends. DNA for the CDR3: TGTGCCAGCAGCTTAGGGCCCTCGGGGACTGAAGCTTTCTTT. It is translated as CASSLGPSGTEAFF. Full variable domain (missing parts from reference TRBV7-6 and TRBJ1-1): GAGVSQSPRYKVTKRGQDVALRCDPISGHVSLYWYRQALGQGPEFLTYFNYEAQQDKSGLPNDRFSAERPEGSISTLTIQRTEQRDSAMYRCASSLGPSGTEAFFGQGTRLTVV.

The chain joins TRBV4-3 to TRBJ2-2; TRBD2 matches 9 bases. The CDR3 spans 14 residues. The V gene end was trimmed by 6 bases and the J gene end by 2 bases; junction bases not matched to a gene: 1. Per germline, CDR1 LGHNA and CDR2 YSLEER. CDR3 nucleotide sequence: TGCGCCAGCAGTAGCGGGGGAAACACCGGGGAGCTGTTTTTT. It translates to CASSSGGNTGELFF.

The V gene is TRBV21-1, the J gene TRBJ2-7; no DNA check was done on the table's D call, TRBD1. TRBV21-1 is recorded as a pseudogene. The CDR3 consists of 17 residues. The CDR3 here is CASEKLSGTRDRYEQYF. DNA of the CDR3: TGTGCCAGCGAAAAGCTCTCAGGTACGAGGGACAGATACGAGCAGTACTTC.

J is TRBJ1-2 and V is TRBV5-6; the match to TRBD1 covers 7 bases. Germline CDR1 is SGHDT and CDR2 is YYEEEE. The CDR3 has 14 residues. Germline trimming cut 4 bases from V and 2 bases from J; bases unmatched to any gene: 5. The CDR3 region is CASSAGQANYGYTF. For the CDR3, the DNA is TGTGCCAGCAGCGCAGGACAGGCAAACTATGGCTACACCTTC.